This T cell receptor beta chain was obtained from a study of CD4 T cells in relation to SARS-CoV-2 and coronaviruses. Unexposed donor CD4+ T cells date from 2011-2018, before the COVID-19 pandemic. Isolation of CD4+ T cells took place after about 10 days in culture. On days 3 and 7, cultures got half fresh IL-2 medium. Data came from immunoSEQ multiplex PCR; TCRdb stores just in-frame clones and leaves some out. The repertoire holds 25,000 to 30,000 clones, with 70% to 80% as singletons. The CDR3 is made up of 14 amino acids. Germline lookup yields CDR1 SGHTA and CDR2 FQGNSA. The V and J ends lost 4 bases and 3 bases respectively, with 10 bases between them. For this clone: Its antigen is not identified.

Sequenced: CD4+ T cells from PBMCs, cultured in vitro. This chain uses TRBV7-2 with TRBJ1-5; a weak D match, TRBD1 (6 bases). This sequence was found in a human donor in good health. CDR3 DNA sequence: TGTGCCAGCAGCTCCGGGGGCTACAATCAGCCCCAGCATTTT. Translation gives CASSSGGYNQPQHF.